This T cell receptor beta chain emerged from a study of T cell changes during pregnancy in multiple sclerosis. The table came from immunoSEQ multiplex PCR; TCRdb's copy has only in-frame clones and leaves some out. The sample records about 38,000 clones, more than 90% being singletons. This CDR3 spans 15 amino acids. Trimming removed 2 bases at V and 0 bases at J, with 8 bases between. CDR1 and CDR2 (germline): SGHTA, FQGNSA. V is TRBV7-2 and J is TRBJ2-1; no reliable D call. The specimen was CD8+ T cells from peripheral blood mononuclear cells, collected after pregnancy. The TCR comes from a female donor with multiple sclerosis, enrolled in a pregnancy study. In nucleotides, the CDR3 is TGTGCCAGCAGCTTATCTTCCAGCTCCTACAATGAGCAGTTCTTC. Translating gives CASSLSSSSYNEQFF.